The rows below give T cell receptor beta chains drawn from one sample of a study of shared clonotypes between healthy human individuals. Sequencing was performed with immunoSEQ multiplex PCR; in TCRdb, only in-frame clones are kept and a portion is missing. The sample holds about 1 million clones, roughly 80% seen once. Sequenced sample: memory CD4+ T cells sorted from blood. These receptors were taken from a man between 18 and 29 years old in good health. CDR3s leave out the opening cysteine and the closing phenylalanine or tryptophan.

>TRBV28
ASTIKRGMSYNEQF
>TRBV9
ASSVNGLNNEQF
>TRBV7-9
ASVGLGNTGELF
>TRBV10-3
AISDSGGTNEKLF
>TRBV7-8
ASSWGQGFGAF
>TRBV25-1
ASSSSTGVSYNEQF
>TRBV19
ASSAFGQNSNQPQH
>TRBV28
ASTLPQGREQF
>TRBV6-1
ASSLRQGNGYT
>TRBV30
AWSYLAGRGNEQF